This T cell receptor beta chain appears in the sequencing data of a study of cytomegalovirus exposure and HLA in healthy donors. For the study at large: Around 200 million T cells yielded around 100 million unique TCR beta sequences, as an earlier analysis found. Study observations and caveats: Among the sequence variants, a highly shared cluster was likely an artifact of sequencing. The productive fraction for most TCR beta V segments was about 87% or about 30% in an earlier analysis.

The V gene's germline CDR1 is SGHNT and CDR2 YYREEE (reference sequence). The CDR3 runs to 13 residues. The germline V and J ends were trimmed by 5 bases and 6 bases, with 13 bases remaining between them. As regards this clone: Its matching antigen is unknown.

Primers for the PCR totalled 60 Vbeta and 13 Jbeta. The protocol was immunoSEQ multiplex PCR, while the TCRdb copy is restricted to in-frame clones and leaves out a portion. The table shows under 300,000 clones, with about 86% occurring only once. This rearrangement joins TRBV5-4 to TRBJ2-3, with D maybe TRBD1 (6 bases). Material: PBMCs. The sequence was obtained from an older woman in good health and CMV-seropositive. The CDR3 is CASRDRVGDTQYF. The DNA of the CDR3 is TGTGCCAGCAGGGACAGAGTTGGGGATACGCAGTATTTT.